Each of the 25 T cell receptor beta chains below was sequenced from the same sample in a study of T cell changes during pregnancy in multiple sclerosis. Some clones are missing from TCRdb's copy, which holds only in-frame ones; the method was immunoSEQ multiplex PCR. Of over 45,000 clones in the sample, under 95% were seen once. This material consisted of CD4+ T cells from peripheral blood mononuclear cells, taken in the second trimester of pregnancy. The source of these receptors is a female donor with multiple sclerosis, enrolled in a pregnancy study.

V usage is TRBV7-2 and J usage is TRBJ2-7; D is possibly TRBD2 (5 bases). Germline-derived CDR1 and CDR2 are SGHTA and FQGNSA. The CDR3 runs to 14 residues. V lost 1 base to trimming and J lost 2 bases, with 9 bases between them. The CDR3: CASSLGLGTYEQYF. For the CDR3, the DNA is TGTGCCAGCAGCTTAGGTCTCGGGACCTACGAGCAGTACTTC.

The chain links TRBV9 to TRBJ2-3; TRBD1 might be the D (6 bases). Germline CDR1 SGDLS, CDR2 YYNGEE. This CDR3 contains 15 residues. V dropped 0 bases and J dropped 5 bases, with 13 bases sitting between them. The CDR3 spells CASSVGGRGRDTQYF. CDR3 DNA sequence: TGTGCCAGCAGCGTAGGCGGAAGGGGGAGAGATACGCAGTATTTT.

The V and J genes are TRBV6-6 and TRBJ1-3; a weak D match, TRBD1 (5 bases). The germline CDR1 and CDR2 sequences are MNHNY and SVGAGI (reference sequence). The CDR3 extends over 14 amino acids. V shed 8 bases and J shed 1 base, with 12 bases lying between them. The CDR3 nucleotides read TGTGCCAGCCAGGGCCGGCATTCTGGAAACACCATATATTTT. Its protein product is CASQGRHSGNTIYF.

This clone was recorded once. The same CDR3 is also encoded by other DNA sequences in this sample. V usage is TRBV30 and J usage is TRBJ1-1; D might be TRBD1 (6 bases). The CDR3 is 14 residues long. V shed 2 bases and J shed 1 base, with 11 bases lying between them. Germline CDR1 GTSNPN, CDR2 SVGIG (reference sequence). CDR3 in DNA: TGTGCCTGGAGTAAGGGACACCAGAACACTGAAGCTTTCTTT. Amino acids: CAWSKGHQNTEAFF.

This sequence joins TRBV7-2 and TRBJ2-1; 10 nucleotides agree with TRBD1. Germline values: CDR1 SGHTA, CDR2 FQGNSA. V was clipped by 6 bases and J by 8 bases; unmatched bases: 7. This CDR3 spans 14 amino acids. As DNA, the CDR3 is TGTGCCAGCAGTTATCCCGGGACAGGGGATGAGCAGTTCTTC. It yields the protein CASSYPGTGDEQFF.

The chain employs TRBV20-1 and TRBJ2-1; 7 positions match TRBD2. The CDR3 covers 11 residues. J was trimmed by 9 bases and V by 8 bases; bases with no gene match: 7. Germline CDR1 reads DFQATT; CDR2 reads SNEGSKA (reference sequence). CDR3 amino acids: CSQSGNIEQFF. DNA for the CDR3: TGCAGTCAAAGCGGGAATATTGAGCAGTTCTTC.

The chain employs TRBV29-1 and TRBJ2-2, with TRBD1 matching over 12 bases. Trimming cost V 7 bases and J 7 bases; bases outside gene matches: 7. The germline V gene has CDR1 SQVTM and CDR2 ANQGSEA. The CDR3 extends over 14 amino acids. The CDR3 nucleotides are TGCAGCGCCGGGACAGGGGGCATGAACGGGGAGCTGTTTTTT. Its protein product is CSAGTGGMNGELFF.

The chain links TRBV9 to TRBJ2-1; TRBD2 agrees at 12 bases. Trimming took 3 bases from V and 4 from J; bases not matched to a gene: 8. The CDR3 length is 17 residues. Germline CDR1 SGDLS, CDR2 YYNGEE. The CDR3 protein is CASSAGLAGLGYNEQFF. For the CDR3, the DNA is TGTGCCAGCAGCGCTGGACTAGCGGGACTTGGGTACAATGAGCAGTTCTTC.

J is TRBJ1-3 and V is TRBV19, with TRBD1 as a possible D gene (5 bases). V was pared by 2 bases and J by 2 bases, with 13 bases between. The CDR3 is 16 residues long. Germline values: CDR1 LNHDA, CDR2 SQIVND (reference sequence). In DNA, the CDR3 is TGTGCCAGTAGTATACAGGGAAAACCCCCTGGAAACACCATATATTTT. This translates into CASSIQGKPPGNTIYF.

The CDR3 coding sequence is TGTGCCAGTAGTACACAGGGCGCCGCCTACGAGCAGTACTTC. This encodes CASSTQGAAYEQYF. The chain combines TRBV19 with TRBJ2-7, with a tentative D call TRBD1 (6 bases). V lost 4 bases to trimming and J lost 2 bases, with 12 bases between them. CDR3 length: 14 amino acids. CDR1 is LNHDA and CDR2 is SQIVND in the germline V gene (reference sequence).

The table lists this clone with a few counts. The V call is TRBV30, the J call TRBJ1-4, with D perhaps matching TRBD1 (6 bases). Looked up from germline, CDR1 is GTSNPN and CDR2 is SVGIG (reference sequence). The V gene lost 1 base and the J gene lost 0 bases, with 6 bases spanning the gap. CDR3 length: 14 residues. This chain's CDR3 is CAWSEGATNEKLFF. The DNA for the CDR3 is TGTGCCTGGAGTGAGGGGGCAACTAATGAAAAACTGTTTTTT.

This sequence joins TRBV5-6 and TRBJ1-5; weak D call: TRBD1 (6 bases). This CDR3 comprises 14 residues. Germline CDR1 is SGHDT and CDR2 is YYEEEE. Trimming pared 2 bases from V and 3 bases from J, leaving 9 bases between. CDR3 nucleotide sequence: TGTGCCAGCAGCTTAGGGGGTAACAATCAGCCCCAGCATTTT. Its protein is CASSLGGNNQPQHF.

The sample holds one count of this clone. J is TRBJ2-1 and V is TRBV29-1, with D perhaps TRBD1 (6 bases). The CDR3 spans 11 residues. The germline V and J ends were trimmed by 8 bases and 9 bases, with 14 bases remaining between them. Germline V gives CDR1 SQVTM, CDR2 ANQGSEA. The CDR3 nucleotides read TGCAGCTTCCGGGACACGCGTGAGCAGTTCTTC. Its protein is CSFRDTREQFF.

The table lists this clone with a count of one. V and J are TRBV6-1 and TRBJ1-1, with a tentative D call TRBD1 (5 bases). V lost 7 bases and J lost 5, with 17 bases in between. The CDR3 is made up of 14 amino acids. Germline values: CDR1 MNHNS, CDR2 SASEGT. CDR3 sequence (DNA): TGTGCCAGCAAGGCAGGGCCCGAACGGACTGAAGCTTTCTTT. Protein sequence: CASKAGPERTEAFF.

The V and J genes are TRBV7-6 and TRBJ2-7; possibly TRBD2 for D (6 bases). Germline V lookup: CDR1 SGHVS, CDR2 FNYEAQ. The CDR3 is 16 residues long. V was shortened by 5 bases and J by 2 bases, with 19 bases between the two germline ends. The CDR3 region has the DNA TGTGCCAGCAGCCTCCCTCTGGAGGGGAGCCCCTACGAGCAGTACTTC. Translating it yields CASSLPLEGSPYEQYF.

A few counts support this clone. The rearrangement uses TRBV9 and TRBJ2-3; 9 bases are a match to TRBD2. The V gene end was trimmed by 5 bases and the J gene end by 2 bases; junction bases not matched to a gene: 9. Germline assignment: CDR1 SGDLS and CDR2 YYNGEE. The CDR3 totals 16 residues. In nucleotides, the CDR3 is TGTGCCAGCAGGGGGGATAGCGGGAGACCCACAGATACGCAGTATTTT. Its protein is CASRGDSGRPTDTQYF. Based on the CDR3 plus reference TRBV9 and TRBJ2-3, the full variable domain is DSGVTQTPKHLITATGQRVTLRCSPRSGDLSVYWYQQSLDQGLQFLIQYYNGEERAKGNILERFSAQQFPDLHSELNLSSLELGDSALYFCASRGDSGRPTDTQYFGPGTRLTVL.

The chain couples TRBV19 to TRBJ1-5; D is unclear. V was clipped by 4 bases and J by 11 bases, with 18 bases between them. The CDR3 is made up of 14 amino acids. Germline V lookup: CDR1 LNHDA, CDR2 SQIVND (reference sequence). The chain's CDR3 is CASSRERVQSSQHF. DNA of the CDR3: TGTGCCAGTAGTAGAGAACGGGTCCAATCGTCCCAGCATTTT. Together with reference TRBV19 and TRBJ1-5, the CDR3 gives the full variable domain: DGGITQSPKYLFRKEGQNVTLSCEQNLNHDAMYWYRQDPGQGLRLIYYSQIVNDFQKGDIAEGYSVSREKKESFPLTVTSAQKNPTAFYLCASSRERVQSSQHFGDGTRLSIL.

J is TRBJ2-1 and V is TRBV5-1, with TRBD1 matching 10 bases. The CDR3 extends over 14 amino acids. V was pared by 4 bases and J by 6 bases, with 4 bases of the junction left unmatched. Germline V CDR1 and CDR2: SGHRS, YFSETQ. In DNA, the CDR3 is TGCGCCAGCAGCCCCCGGACAGGGGGCAATGAGCAGTTCTTC. As protein: CASSPRTGGNEQFF.

The rearrangement links TRBV7-2 to TRBJ1-5; D may be TRBD1 (5 bases). CDR1 and CDR2 (germline): SGHTA, FQGNSA. Trimming took off 5 bases at V and 5 bases at J, with 10 bases between the two ends. CDR3 length: 13 amino acids. The CDR3 region has the DNA TGTGCCAGCAGCCCCGACAGAGATCAGCCCCAGCATTTT. This codes for CASSPDRDQPQHF.

J is TRBJ2-1 and V is TRBV18; TRBD2 aligns across 10 bases. The CDR3 contains 16 residues. Trimming at V came to 4 bases and at J to 7 bases, leaving 10 bases not matched to a gene. Germline values: CDR1 KGHSH, CDR2 LQKENI. CDR3 nucleotides: TGTGCCAGCTCACGTAACCCAGCGGGAGGGCCTAATGAGCAGTTCTTC. Its translation: CASSRNPAGGPNEQFF.

V gene TRBV2 combines with J gene TRBJ2-5; D perhaps matches TRBD1 (6 bases). Germline V CDR1 and CDR2: SNHLY, FYNNEI. The ends were cut back, 0 bases at V and 5 bases at J, with 13 bases in the middle. The CDR3 consists of 15 residues. This CDR3 reads CASSEAGAPGETQYF. The CDR3 DNA follows: TGTGCCAGCAGTGAAGCGGGGGCTCCAGGGGAGACCCAGTACTTC.

The J gene is TRBJ1-1, the V gene TRBV10-2; TRBD1 agrees at 8 bases. CDR1 and CDR2 from the germline V gene are WSHSY and SAAADI. This CDR3 region has 16 residues. J lost 1 base, V lost 6 bases, and 10 bases had no gene match. Written as DNA, the CDR3 is TGCGCCAGCAGGCTGGGACAGGTAGTGAGGAACACTGAAGCTTTCTTT. This codes for CASRLGQVVRNTEAFF.

This sequence joins TRBV4-1 and TRBJ2-2; D uncertain. CDR3 length equals 13 residues. Trimming removed 5 bases from V and 7 bases from J, with 11 bases in between. Germline V gene sequence: CDR1 MGHRA, CDR2 YSYEKL. CDR3 DNA: TGCGCCAGCAGCGTCGTCCTAAGCGGGGAGCTGTTTTTT. Protein: CASSVVLSGELFF.

The chain is built from TRBV2 and TRBJ1-5; D remains ambiguous. The germline V gene has CDR1 SNHLY and CDR2 FYNNEI. With 4 bases removed from V and 0 bases from J, the gap between germline ends came to 16 bases. CDR3 length: 17 residues. CDR3 amino acids: CASSVEAPDYSNQPQHF. Here the CDR3 DNA reads TGTGCCAGCAGTGTTGAGGCACCCGATTATAGCAATCAGCCCCAGCATTTT.

The gene calls are TRBV7-9 and TRBJ2-7; D remains unclear. The germline V gene has CDR1 SEHNR and CDR2 FQNEAQ (reference sequence). This CDR3 has 13 amino acids. The V end was cut by 2 bases, the J end by 7 bases, with 12 bases between. This CDR3 reads CASSLKDPREQYF. DNA of the CDR3: TGTGCCAGCAGCTTAAAGGATCCCAGGGAGCAGTACTTC.